This T cell receptor (beta chain) came from a study of blood T cell repertoires in COVID-19 (TCRdb year 2020). Background for the entire study: The collaborator samples originated in the United States, Italy and Spain and spanned the acute and convalescent phases of COVID-19. The material from the prospective study consisted of cDNA or gDNA derived from T cells, B-cell-depleted T cells, or PBMCs. The dataset comprised deeply sampled blood TCRbeta repertoires from subjects exposed to, actively infected with, or recovered from COVID-19. The repertoires were released in a freely available public database meant as a resource for research on the immune response to SARS-CoV-2. The samples were drawn from the first 160 participants of the ongoing ImmuneRACE study and from 1,254 subjects provided by 6 global collaborators. A de-identified subject ID, COVID-19 status, age in years and sex were almost always included in the sample metadata. HLA class I and class II types, where available, came from metadata supplied by the sample provider rather than from assay-based typing. General findings and caveats noted by the study authors: The quantity of clinical and demographic metadata differed by source and by participant and was supplied without curation.

Whole blood was collected in K2EDTA tubes by collaborating institutions according to the institutions' own protocols. For TCRbeta analysis, collaborators shipped samples in one of three forms: frozen whole blood, isolated PBMCs, or DNA extracted from either of those sample types. Via the germline V gene, CDR1 is MGHRA and CDR2 YSYEKL. V and J are truncated by 1 base and 5 bases respectively, leaving an intervening sequence of 5 bases. Inclusive of the bounding cysteine and phenylalanine, the CDR3 is 13 residues long. Left in the record is the CDR3 DNA by itself, 39 bases read in frame from the first base. A remark on this clone: Which antigen it targets is not known. No quality values exist for individual bases; no much larger clone is one base distant.

TCRbeta CDR3 regions were amplified from genomic DNA by means of the immunoSEQ Assay, a bias-controlled multiplex PCR. The paper's data handling went like this. The number of nucleated cells in each sample was estimated from the amplification of reference gene primers within the assay. Sequence reads were collapsed and filtered to measure the absolute abundance of every unique TCRbeta CDR3 rearrangement. Productive Simpson clonality was computed per sample as the square root of Simpson's diversity index over productive rearrangements. TCRdb carries this immuneACCESS record with in-frame sequences only. Its versions omit some clonotypes, under half of them owing to an unresolved V gene in the studies checked, with the rest unexplained. From that table come the V and J calls and clone size; the DNA was used to work out D and trimming. In all, the sample holds about 220,000 clones, and 75% to 85% of those were seen once. The top ten constitute about 9.7% of the sample.

The receptor was derived from a man between 45 and 60 years old with active or convalescent COVID-19. Recombination linked TRBV4-1 to TRBJ2-2; confidence is insufficient to name the D gene. The sequenced material came from peripheral blood. CDR3 reads: CASSQARTGELFF. The DNA reads as follows: TGCGCCAGCAGCCAAGCCCGGACCGGGGAGCTGTTTTTT.